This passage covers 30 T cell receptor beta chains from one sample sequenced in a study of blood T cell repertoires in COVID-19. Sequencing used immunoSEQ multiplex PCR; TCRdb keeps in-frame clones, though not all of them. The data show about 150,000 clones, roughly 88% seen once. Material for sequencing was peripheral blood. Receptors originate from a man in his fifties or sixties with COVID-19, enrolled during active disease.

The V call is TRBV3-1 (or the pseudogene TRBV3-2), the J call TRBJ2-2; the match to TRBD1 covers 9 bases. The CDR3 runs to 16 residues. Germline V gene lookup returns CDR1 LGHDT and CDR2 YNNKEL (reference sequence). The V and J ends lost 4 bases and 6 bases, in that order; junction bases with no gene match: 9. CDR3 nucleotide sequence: TGTGCCAGCAGCCCCCAAGGGACAGGGAATCCCGGGGAGCTGTTTTTT. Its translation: CASSPQGTGNPGELFF.

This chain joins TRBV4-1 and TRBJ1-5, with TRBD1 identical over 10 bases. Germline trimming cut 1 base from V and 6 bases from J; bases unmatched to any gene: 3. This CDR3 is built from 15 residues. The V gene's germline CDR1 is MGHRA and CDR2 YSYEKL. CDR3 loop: CASSQGGTGAQPQHF. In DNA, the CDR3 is TGCGCCAGCAGCCAAGGGGGGACAGGGGCTCAGCCCCAGCATTTT.

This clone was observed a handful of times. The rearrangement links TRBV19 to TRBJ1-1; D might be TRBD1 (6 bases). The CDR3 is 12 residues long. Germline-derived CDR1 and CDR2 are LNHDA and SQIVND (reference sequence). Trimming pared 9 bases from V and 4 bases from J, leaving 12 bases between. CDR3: CASLQGVTEAFF. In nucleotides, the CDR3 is TGTGCCAGCCTACAGGGTGTCACTGAAGCTTTCTTT.

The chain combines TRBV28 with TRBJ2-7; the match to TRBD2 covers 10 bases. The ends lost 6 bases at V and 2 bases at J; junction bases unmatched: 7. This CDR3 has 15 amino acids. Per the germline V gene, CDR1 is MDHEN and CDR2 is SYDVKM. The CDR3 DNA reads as TGTGCCAGCAGGTTTTTAGCGGGAGGCCCCTACGAGCAGTACTTC. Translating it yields CASRFLAGGPYEQYF. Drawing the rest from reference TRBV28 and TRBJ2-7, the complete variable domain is DVKVTQSSRYLVKRTGEKVFLECVQDMDHENMFWYRQDPGLGLRLIYFSYDVKMKEKGDIPEGYSVSREKKERFSLILESASTNQTSMYLCASRFLAGGPYEQYFGPGTRLTVT.

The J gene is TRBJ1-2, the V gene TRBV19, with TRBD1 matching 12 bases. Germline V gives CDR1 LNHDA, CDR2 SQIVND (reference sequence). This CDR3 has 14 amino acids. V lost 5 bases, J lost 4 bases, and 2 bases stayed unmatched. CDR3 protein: CASSVGQGAYGYTF. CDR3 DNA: TGTGCCAGTAGTGTGGGACAGGGGGCCTATGGCTACACCTTC.

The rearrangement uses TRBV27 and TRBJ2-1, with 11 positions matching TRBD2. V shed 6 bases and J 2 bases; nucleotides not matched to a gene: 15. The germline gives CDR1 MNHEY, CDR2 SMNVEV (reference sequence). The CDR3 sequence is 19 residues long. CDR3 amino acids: CASRTGFSGRAGAYNEQFF. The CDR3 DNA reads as TGTGCCAGCAGGACAGGCTTTAGCGGGAGGGCCGGGGCCTACAATGAGCAGTTCTTC.

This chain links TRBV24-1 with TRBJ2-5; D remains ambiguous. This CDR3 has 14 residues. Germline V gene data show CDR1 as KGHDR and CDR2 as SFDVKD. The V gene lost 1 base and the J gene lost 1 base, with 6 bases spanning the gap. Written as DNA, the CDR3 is TGTGCCACCAGTGATTTTCCCTTCCAAGAGACCCAGTACTTC. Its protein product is CATSDFPFQETQYF.

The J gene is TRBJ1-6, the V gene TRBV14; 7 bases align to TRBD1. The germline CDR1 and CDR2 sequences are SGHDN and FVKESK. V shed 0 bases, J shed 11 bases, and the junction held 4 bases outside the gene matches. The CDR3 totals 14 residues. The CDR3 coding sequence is TGTGCCAGCAGCCAAGAACCTCAGGGGGCACCCCTCCACTTT. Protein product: CASSQEPQGAPLHF.

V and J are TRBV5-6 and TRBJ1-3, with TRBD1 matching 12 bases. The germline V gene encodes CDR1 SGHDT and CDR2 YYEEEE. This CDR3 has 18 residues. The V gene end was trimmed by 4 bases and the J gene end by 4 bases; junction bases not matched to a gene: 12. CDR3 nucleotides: TGTGCCAGCAGCACAATCCGGGACAGGGGGCGAGAAGGAAACACCATATATTTT. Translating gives CASSTIRDRGREGNTIYF. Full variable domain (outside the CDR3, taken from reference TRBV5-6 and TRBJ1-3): DAGVTQSPTHLIKTRGQQVTLRCSPKSGHDTVSWYQQALGQGPQFIFQYYEEEERQRGNFPDRFSGHQFPNYSSELNVNALLLGDSALYLCASSTIRDRGREGNTIYFGEGSWLTVV.

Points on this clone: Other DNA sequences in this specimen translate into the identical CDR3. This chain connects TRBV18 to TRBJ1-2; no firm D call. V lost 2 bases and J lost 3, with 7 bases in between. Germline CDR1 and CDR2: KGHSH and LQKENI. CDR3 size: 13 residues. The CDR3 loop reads CASSPEVDYGYTF. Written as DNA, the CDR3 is TGTGCCAGCTCACCAGAGGTCGACTATGGCTACACCTTC.

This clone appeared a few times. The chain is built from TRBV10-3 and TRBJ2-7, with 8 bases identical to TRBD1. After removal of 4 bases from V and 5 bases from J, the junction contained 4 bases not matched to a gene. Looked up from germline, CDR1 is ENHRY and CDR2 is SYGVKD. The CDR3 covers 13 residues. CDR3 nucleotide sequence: TGTGCCATCAGTGGACAGGGGACCGACGAGCAGTACTTC. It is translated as CAISGQGTDEQYF.

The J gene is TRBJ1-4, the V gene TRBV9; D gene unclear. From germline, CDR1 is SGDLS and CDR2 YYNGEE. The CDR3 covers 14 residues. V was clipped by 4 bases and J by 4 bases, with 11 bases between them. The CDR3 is CASSKRLDNEKLFF. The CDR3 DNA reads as TGTGCCAGCAGCAAAAGGCTAGATAATGAAAAACTGTTTTTT.

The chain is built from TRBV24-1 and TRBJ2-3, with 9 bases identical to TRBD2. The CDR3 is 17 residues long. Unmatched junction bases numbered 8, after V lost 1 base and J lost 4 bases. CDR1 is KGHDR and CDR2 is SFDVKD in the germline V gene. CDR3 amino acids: CATSDFGAGGGADTQYF. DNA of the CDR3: TGTGCCACCAGTGATTTTGGAGCGGGAGGTGGGGCAGATACGCAGTATTTT.

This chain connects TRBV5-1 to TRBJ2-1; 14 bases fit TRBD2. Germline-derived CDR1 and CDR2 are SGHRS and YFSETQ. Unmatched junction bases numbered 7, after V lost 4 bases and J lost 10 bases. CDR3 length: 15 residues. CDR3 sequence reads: CASSPGLAGAQEQFF. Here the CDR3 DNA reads TGCGCCAGCAGCCCGGGACTAGCGGGGGCACAAGAGCAGTTCTTC. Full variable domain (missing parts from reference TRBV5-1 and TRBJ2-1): KAGVTQTPRYLIKTRGQQVTLSCSPISGHRSVSWYQQTPGQGLQFLFEYFSETQRNKGNFPGRFSGRQFSNSRSEMNVSTLELGDSALYLCASSPGLAGAQEQFFGPGTRLTVL.

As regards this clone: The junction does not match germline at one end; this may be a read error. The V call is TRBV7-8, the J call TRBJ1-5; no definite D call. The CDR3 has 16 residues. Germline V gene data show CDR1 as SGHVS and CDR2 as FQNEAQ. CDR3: CASSLVSDLSNQPQHF. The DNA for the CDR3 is TGTGCCAGCAGCTTAGTCAGTGACCTTAGCAATCAGCCCCAACATTTT.

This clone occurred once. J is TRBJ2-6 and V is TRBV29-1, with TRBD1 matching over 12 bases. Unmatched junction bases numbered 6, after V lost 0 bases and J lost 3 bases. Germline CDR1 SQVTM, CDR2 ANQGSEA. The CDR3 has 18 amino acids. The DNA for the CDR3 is TGCAGCGTTGAAGAGGGGACAGGGGGCCGGGTTGGGGCCAACGTCCTGACTTTC. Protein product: CSVEEGTGGRVGANVLTF.

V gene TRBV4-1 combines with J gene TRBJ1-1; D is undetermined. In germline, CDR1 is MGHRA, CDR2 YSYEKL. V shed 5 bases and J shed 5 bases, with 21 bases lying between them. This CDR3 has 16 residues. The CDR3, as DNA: TGCGCCAGCAGCGCGCCTAGCTCACCCTCCGGGACTGAAGCTTTCTTT. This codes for CASSAPSSPSGTEAFF.

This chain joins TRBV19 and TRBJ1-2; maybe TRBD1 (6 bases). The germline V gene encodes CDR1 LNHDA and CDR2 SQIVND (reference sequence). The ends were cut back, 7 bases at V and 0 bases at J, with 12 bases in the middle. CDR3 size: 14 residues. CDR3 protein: CASTTRDTNYGYTF. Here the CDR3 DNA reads TGTGCCAGTACCACTCGGGACACTAACTATGGCTACACCTTC. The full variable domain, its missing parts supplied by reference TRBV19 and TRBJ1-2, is DGGITQSPKYLFRKEGQNVTLSCEQNLNHDAMYWYRQDPGQGLRLIYYSQIVNDFQKGDIAEGYSVSREKKESFPLTVTSAQKNPTAFYLCASTTRDTNYGYTFGSGTRLTVV.

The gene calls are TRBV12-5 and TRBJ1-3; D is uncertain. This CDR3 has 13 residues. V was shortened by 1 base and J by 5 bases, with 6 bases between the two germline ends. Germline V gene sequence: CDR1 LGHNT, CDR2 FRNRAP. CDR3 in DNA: TGTGCTAGTGGTTTGGACAGCCGAAACACCATATATTTT. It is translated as CASGLDSRNTIYF.

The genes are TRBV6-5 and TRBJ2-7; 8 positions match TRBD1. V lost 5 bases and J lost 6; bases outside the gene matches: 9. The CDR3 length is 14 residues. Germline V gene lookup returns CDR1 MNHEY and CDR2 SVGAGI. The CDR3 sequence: CASSTGQGSREQYF. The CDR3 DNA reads TGTGCCAGCAGTACAGGACAGGGTTCGCGCGAGCAGTACTTC.

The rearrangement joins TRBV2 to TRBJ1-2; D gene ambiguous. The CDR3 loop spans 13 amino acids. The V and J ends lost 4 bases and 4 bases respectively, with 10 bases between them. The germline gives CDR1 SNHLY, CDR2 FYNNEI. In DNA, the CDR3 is TGTGCCAGCAGTGGACAAAACGGCTATGGCTACACCTTC. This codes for CASSGQNGYGYTF. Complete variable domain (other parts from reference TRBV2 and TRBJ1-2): EPEVTQTPSHQVTQMGQEVILRCVPISNHLYFYWYRQILGQKVEFLVSFYNNEISEKSEIFDDQFSVERPDGSNFTLKIRSTKLEDSAMYFCASSGQNGYGYTFGSGTRLTVV.

CDR3 DNA sequence: TGTGCCAGCAGGATAGGGAGTATGAACACTGAAGCTTTCTTT. Protein product: CASRIGSMNTEAFF. The rearrangement links TRBV7-2 to TRBJ1-1, with D unclear. The germline gives CDR1 SGHTA, CDR2 FQGNSA. Between the trimmed V and J ends, which lost 6 bases and 0 bases, there was a span of 11 bases. This CDR3 is built from 14 residues.

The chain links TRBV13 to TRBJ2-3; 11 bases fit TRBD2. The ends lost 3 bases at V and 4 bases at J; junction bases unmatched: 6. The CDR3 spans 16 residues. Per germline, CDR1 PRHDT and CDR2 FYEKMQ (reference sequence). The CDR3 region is CASSLPLAGGADTQYF. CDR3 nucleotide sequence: TGTGCCAGCAGCTTGCCCCTAGCGGGGGGCGCAGATACGCAGTATTTT.

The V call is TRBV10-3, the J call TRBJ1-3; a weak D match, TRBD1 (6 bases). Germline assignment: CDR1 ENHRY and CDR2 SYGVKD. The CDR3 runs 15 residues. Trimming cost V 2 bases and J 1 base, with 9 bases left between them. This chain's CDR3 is CAISEPQGSGNTIYF. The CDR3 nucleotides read TGTGCCATCAGTGAGCCACAGGGTTCTGGAAACACCATATATTTT.

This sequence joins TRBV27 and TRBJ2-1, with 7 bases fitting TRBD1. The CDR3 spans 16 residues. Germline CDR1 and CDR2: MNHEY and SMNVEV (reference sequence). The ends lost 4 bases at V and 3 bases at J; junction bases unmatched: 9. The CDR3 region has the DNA TGTGCCAGCAGTTCGGGACGGGACAGACACTACAATGAGCAGTTCTTC. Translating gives CASSSGRDRHYNEQFF.

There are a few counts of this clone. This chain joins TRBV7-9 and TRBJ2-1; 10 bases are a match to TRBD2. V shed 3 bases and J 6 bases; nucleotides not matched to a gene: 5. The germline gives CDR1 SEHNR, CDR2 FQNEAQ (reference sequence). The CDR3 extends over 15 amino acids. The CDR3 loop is CASSLWSSGSNEQFF. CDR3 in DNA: TGTGCCAGCAGCTTGTGGTCTAGCGGGAGCAATGAGCAGTTCTTC.

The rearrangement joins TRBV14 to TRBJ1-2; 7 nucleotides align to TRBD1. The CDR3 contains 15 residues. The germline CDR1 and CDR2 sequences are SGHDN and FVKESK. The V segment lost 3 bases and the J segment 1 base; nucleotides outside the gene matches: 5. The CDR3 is CASSHRTGINYGYTF. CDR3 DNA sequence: TGTGCCAGCAGCCACCGGACAGGTATTAACTATGGCTACACCTTC.

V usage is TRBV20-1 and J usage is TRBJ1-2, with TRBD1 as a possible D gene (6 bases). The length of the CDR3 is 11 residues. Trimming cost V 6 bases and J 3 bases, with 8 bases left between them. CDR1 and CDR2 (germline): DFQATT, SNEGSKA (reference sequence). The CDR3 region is CSAYRDYGYTF. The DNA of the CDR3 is TGCAGTGCGTACAGGGACTATGGCTACACCTTC.

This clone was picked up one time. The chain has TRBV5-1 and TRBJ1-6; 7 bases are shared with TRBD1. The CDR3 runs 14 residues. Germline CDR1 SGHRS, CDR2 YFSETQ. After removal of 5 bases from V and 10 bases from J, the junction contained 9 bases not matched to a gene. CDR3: CASSSGGIGSPLHF. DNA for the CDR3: TGCGCCAGCAGTTCAGGGGGGATTGGGTCACCCCTCCACTTT. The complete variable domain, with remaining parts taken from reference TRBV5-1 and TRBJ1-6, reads KAGVTQTPRYLIKTRGQQVTLSCSPISGHRSVSWYQQTPGQGLQFLFEYFSETQRNKGNFPGRFSGRQFSNSRSEMNVSTLELGDSALYLCASSSGGIGSPLHFGNGTRLTVT.

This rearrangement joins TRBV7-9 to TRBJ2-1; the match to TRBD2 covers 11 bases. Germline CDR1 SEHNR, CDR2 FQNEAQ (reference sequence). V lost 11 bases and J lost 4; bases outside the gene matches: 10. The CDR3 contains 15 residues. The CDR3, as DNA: TGTGCCGGGACTAGCGGAGCGACGCAATACAATGAGCAGTTCTTC. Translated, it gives CAGTSGATQYNEQFF.